Shown below are 4 T cell receptor beta chains from a single sample sequenced in a study of OX40 agonist ivuxolimab in advanced cancers. Profiling relied on immunoSEQ multiplex PCR, and the TCRdb table lists in-frame clones only, not all of them. The sample has 83,000 or so clones, 90% seen once; the top ten hold approximately 0.69%. Here the sequenced sample was CD4+ or CD8+ T cells sorted from blood, taken in a trial of the OX40 agonist ivuxolimab. The origin of the receptors is an adult with an advanced solid tumor such as melanoma, head and neck, liver or kidney cancer.

The chain is built from TRBV15 and TRBJ2-6; D unclear. Trimming shortened V by 5 bases and J by 0 bases, and 8 bases separated the two germline ends. Looked up from germline, CDR1 is LNHNV and CDR2 is YYDKDF (reference sequence). CDR3 length equals 15 residues. The CDR3 region is CATSLRNSGANVLTF. As DNA, the CDR3 is TGTGCCACCAGCCTCCGGAACTCTGGGGCCAACGTCCTGACTTTC.

The V call is TRBV4-3, the J call TRBJ2-5, with D perhaps matching TRBD1 (6 bases). The V end lost 3 bases, the J end lost 2 bases, and 13 bases lay between the germline ends. Germline V lookup: CDR1 LGHNA, CDR2 YSLEER. The CDR3 totals 15 residues. CDR3 sequence reads: CASSHATGRQETQYF. CDR3 sequence (DNA): TGCGCCAGCAGCCATGCCACAGGGAGACAAGAGACCCAGTACTTC.

V and J are TRBV19 and TRBJ2-2; 8 nucleotides match TRBD2. The CDR3 sequence is 15 residues long. V was clipped by 3 bases and J by 6 bases; unmatched bases: 6. Germline V gene data show CDR1 as LNHDA and CDR2 as SQIVND (reference sequence). CDR3 amino acids: CASSIRVAGSGELFF. In nucleotides, the CDR3 is TGTGCCAGTAGTATTAGGGTAGCGGGATCCGGGGAGCTGTTTTTT.

Only a few counts were recorded for this clone. The rearrangement uses TRBV28 and TRBJ1-1, with TRBD1 as a possible D gene (5 bases). The V gene lost 6 bases and the J gene lost 8 bases, with 13 bases spanning the gap. The CDR3 totals 12 residues. Germline V lookup: CDR1 MDHEN, CDR2 SYDVKM. The CDR3 loop is CASSLQDLEAFF. In nucleotides, the CDR3 is TGTGCCAGCAGCCTACAGGACTTAGAAGCTTTCTTT.